This T cell receptor beta chain comes out of a study of shared clonotypes between healthy human individuals. About the research overall: Researchers assigned three CD4 naive, three CD4 memory, two CD8 naive and one CD8 memory plate to each donor.

CD45RA-negative memory and CD45RA+ naive subsets were split from the CD4+ cells. Once extracted for a subset, genomic DNA was divided evenly among several immunoSEQ plates. Methods used by the authors: With immunoSEQ giving junction-only sequences and no quality scores, filtering differed. The data were produced by immunoSEQ multiplex PCR, yet TCRdb's version contains in-frame clones alone and is incomplete. V and J calls and clone size are given by that table; D and trimming were obtained from the DNA. The sample carries about 1 million clones, about 70% recorded once. The specimen sequenced was memory CD4+ T cells sorted from blood. Stated subset: CD45RA-negative fraction. The clonotype was recovered from a man between 18 and 29 years old in good health.

CDR3 sequence (DNA): TGTGCCAGCAGCTTGAGGGACAGGGGGACCGGGGAGCTGTTTTTT. It yields the protein CASSLRDRGTGELFF. The chain joins TRBV5-6 to TRBJ2-2; 11 bases align to TRBD1. The length of the CDR3 is 15 residues. V shed 1 base and J 5 bases; nucleotides not matched to a gene: 1. Germline CDR1 is SGHDT and CDR2 is YYEEEE.